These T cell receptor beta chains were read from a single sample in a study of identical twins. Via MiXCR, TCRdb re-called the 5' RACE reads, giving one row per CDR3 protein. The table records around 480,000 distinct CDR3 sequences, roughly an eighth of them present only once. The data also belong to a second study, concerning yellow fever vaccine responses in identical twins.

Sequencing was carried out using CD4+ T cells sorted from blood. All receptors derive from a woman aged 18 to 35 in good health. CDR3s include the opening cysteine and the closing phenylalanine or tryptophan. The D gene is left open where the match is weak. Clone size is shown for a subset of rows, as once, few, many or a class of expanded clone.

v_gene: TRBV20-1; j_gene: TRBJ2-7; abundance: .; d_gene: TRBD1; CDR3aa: CSAREDGTGSSYEQYF; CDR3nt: TGCAGTGCTAGAGAGGATGGGACAGGGAGCTCCTACGAGCAGTACTTC
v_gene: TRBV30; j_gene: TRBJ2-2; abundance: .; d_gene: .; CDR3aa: CAWSVSPAGTGELFF; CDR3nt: TGTGCCTGGAGTGTTTCCCCCGCAGGGACCGGGGAGCTGTTTTTT
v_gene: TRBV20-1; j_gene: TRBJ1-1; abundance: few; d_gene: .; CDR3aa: CSARQGVNTEAFF; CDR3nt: TGCAGTGCTAGACAGGGTGTGAACACTGAAGCTTTCTTT
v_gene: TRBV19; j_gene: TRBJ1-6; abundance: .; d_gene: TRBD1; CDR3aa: CASSGGTGSNSPLHF; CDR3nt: TGTGCCAGTAGTGGCGGGACAGGGAGTAATTCACCCCTCCACTTT
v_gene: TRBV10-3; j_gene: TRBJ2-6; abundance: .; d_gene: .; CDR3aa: CAIARSGANVLTF; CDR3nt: TGTGCCATCGCCCGCTCTGGGGCCAACGTCCTGACTTTC
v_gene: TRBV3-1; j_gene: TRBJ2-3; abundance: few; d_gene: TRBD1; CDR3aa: CASSPRDRVIDAQYF; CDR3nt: TGTGCCAGCAGCCCCCGGGACAGGGTAATAGATGCGCAGTATTTT
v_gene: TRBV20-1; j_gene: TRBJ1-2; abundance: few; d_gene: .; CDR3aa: CSADGNYGYTF; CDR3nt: TGCAGTGCGGACGGGAACTATGGCTACACCTTC
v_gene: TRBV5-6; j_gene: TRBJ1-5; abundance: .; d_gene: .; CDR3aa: CASSLASSRINQPQHF; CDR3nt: TGTGCCAGCAGCTTGGCCTCATCCAGGATAAATCAGCCCCAGCATTTT
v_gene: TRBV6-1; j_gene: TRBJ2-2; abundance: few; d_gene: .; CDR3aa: CASTGLQGSGELFF; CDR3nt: TGTGCCAGCACCGGACTCCAGGGTTCCGGGGAGCTGTTTTTT
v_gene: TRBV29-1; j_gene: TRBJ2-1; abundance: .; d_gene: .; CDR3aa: CSAGGNEQFF; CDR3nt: TGCAGCGCCGGGGGCAATGAGCAGTTCTTC
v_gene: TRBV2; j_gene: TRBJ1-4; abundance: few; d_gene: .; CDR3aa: CASRADSQNEKLFF; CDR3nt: TGTGCCAGCAGGGCCGACAGCCAGAATGAAAAACTGTTTTTT
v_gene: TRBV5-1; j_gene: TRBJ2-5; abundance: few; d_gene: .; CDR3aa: CASSNGGSRETQYF; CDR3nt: TGCGCCAGCAGCAATGGGGGCAGCAGGGAGACCCAGTACTTC
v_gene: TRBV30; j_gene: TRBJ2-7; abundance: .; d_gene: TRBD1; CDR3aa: CAWSRSGTGTYEQYF; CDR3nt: TGTGCCTGGAGCCGATCCGGGACAGGGACCTACGAGCAGTACTTC
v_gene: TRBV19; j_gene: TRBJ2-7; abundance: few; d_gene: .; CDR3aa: CASSLSTGASYEQYF; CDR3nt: TGTGCCAGTAGCTTATCCACCGGGGCCTCCTACGAGCAGTACTTC
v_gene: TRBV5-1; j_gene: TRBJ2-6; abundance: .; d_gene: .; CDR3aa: CASSLYGLSGANVLTF; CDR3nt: TGCGCCAGCAGCTTGTATGGGTTATCCGGGGCCAACGTCCTGACTTTC
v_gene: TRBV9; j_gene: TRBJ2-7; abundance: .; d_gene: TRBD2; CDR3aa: CASSVGGTRDYEQYF; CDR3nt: TGTGCCAGCAGCGTAGGTGGGACTAGGGATTACGAGCAGTACTTC
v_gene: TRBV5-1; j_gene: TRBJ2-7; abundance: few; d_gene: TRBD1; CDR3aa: CASSLRDRSYEQYF; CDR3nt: TGCGCCAGCAGCTTGAGGGACAGGTCCTACGAGCAGTACTTC
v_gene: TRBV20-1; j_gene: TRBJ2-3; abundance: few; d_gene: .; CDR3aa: CSASDGVDTQYF; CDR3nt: TGCAGTGCTAGTGATGGGGTTGATACGCAGTATTTT
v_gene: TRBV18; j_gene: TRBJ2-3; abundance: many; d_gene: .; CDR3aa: CASSYTTDTQYF; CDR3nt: TGTGCCAGCTCTTACACCACAGATACGCAGTATTTT
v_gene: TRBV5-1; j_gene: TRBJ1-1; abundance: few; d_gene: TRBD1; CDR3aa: CASSLRSGGVGTEAFF; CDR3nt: TGCGCCAGCAGCTTGAGGTCAGGGGGCGTCGGCACTGAAGCTTTCTTT